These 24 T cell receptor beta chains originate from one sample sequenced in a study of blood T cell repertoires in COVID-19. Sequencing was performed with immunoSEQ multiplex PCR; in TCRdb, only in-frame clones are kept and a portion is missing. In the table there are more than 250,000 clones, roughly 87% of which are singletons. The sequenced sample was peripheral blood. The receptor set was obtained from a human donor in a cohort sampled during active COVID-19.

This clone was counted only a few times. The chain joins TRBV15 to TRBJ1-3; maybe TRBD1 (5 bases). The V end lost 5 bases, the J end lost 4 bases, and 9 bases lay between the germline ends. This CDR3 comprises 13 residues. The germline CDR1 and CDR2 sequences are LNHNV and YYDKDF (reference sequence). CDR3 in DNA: TGTGCCACCAGCCCCCGACAGGGAAACACCATATATTTT. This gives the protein CATSPRQGNTIYF.

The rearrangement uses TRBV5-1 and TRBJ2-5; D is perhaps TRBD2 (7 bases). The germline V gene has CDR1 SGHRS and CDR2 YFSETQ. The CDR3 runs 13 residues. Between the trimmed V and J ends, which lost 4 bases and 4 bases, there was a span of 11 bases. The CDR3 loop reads CASSGGGGETQYF. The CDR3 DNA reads TGCGCCAGCAGCGGGGGCGGGGGAGAGACCCAGTACTTC.

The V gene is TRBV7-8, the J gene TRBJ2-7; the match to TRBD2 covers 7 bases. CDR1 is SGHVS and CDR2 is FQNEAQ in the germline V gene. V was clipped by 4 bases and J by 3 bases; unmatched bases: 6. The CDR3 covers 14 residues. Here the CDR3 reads CASSWGGYHYEQYF. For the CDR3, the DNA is TGTGCCAGCAGCTGGGGGGGGTATCACTACGAGCAGTACTTC.

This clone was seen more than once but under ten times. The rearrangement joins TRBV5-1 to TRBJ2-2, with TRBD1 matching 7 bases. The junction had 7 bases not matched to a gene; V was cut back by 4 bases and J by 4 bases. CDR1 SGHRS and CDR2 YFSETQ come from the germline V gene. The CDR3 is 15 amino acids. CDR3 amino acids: CASSRPGQRTGELFF. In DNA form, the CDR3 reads TGCGCCAGCAGCCGTCCGGGACAGCGCACCGGGGAGCTGTTTTTT.

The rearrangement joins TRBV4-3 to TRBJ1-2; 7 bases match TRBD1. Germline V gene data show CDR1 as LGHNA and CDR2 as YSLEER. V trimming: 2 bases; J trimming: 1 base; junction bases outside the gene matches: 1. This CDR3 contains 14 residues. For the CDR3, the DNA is TGCGCCAGCAGCCAACACAGGGGTAACTATGGCTACACCTTC. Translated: CASSQHRGNYGYTF.

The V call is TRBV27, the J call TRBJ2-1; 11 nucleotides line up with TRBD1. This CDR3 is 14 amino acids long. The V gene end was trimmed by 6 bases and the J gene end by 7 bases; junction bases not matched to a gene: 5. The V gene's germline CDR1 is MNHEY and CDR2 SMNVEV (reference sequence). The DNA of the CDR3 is TGTGCCAGCAGCACCGGGACAGGGGGGAATGAGCAGTTCTTC. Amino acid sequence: CASSTGTGGNEQFF.

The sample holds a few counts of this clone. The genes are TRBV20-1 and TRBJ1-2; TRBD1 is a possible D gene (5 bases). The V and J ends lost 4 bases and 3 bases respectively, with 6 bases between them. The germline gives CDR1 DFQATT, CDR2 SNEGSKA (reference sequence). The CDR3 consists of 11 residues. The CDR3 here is CSATGYYGYTF. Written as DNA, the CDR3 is TGCAGTGCTACAGGGTACTATGGCTACACCTTC.

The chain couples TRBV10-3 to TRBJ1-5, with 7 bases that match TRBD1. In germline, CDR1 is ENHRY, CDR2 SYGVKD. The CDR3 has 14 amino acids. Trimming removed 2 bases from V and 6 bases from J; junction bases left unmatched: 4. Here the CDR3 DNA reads TGTGCCATCAGTGAGACAGGGGTGGCTCAGCCCCAGCATTTT. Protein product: CAISETGVAQPQHF.

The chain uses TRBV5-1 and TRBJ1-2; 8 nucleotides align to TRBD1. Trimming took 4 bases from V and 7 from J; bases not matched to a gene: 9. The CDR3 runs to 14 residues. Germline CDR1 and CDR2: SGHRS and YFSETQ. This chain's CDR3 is CASSGGQGGSGYTF. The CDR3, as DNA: TGCGCCAGCAGCGGAGGACAGGGAGGGTCTGGCTACACCTTC.

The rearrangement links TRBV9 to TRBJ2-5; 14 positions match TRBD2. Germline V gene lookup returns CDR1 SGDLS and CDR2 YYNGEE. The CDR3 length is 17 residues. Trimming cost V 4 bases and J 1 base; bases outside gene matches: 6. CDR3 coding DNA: TGTGCCAGCAGCCCCGGGACTAGCGGGGGCTTCCAAGAGACCCAGTACTTC. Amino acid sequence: CASSPGTSGGFQETQYF.

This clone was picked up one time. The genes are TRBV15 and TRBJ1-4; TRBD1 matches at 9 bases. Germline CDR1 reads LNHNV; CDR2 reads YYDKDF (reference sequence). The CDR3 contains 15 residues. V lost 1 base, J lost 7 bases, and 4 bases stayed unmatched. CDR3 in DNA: TGTGCCACCAGCAGAGTTGGGACAGGGTTTGAAAAACTGTTTTTT. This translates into CATSRVGTGFEKLFF.

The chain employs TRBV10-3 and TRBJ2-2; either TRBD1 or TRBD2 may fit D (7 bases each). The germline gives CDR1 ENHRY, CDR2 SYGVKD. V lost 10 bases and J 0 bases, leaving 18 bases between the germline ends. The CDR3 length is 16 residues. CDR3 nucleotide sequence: TGTGCCACCAGGGGGGGAGGGAGCGCGAACACCGGGGAGCTGTTTTTT. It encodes CATRGGGSANTGELFF.

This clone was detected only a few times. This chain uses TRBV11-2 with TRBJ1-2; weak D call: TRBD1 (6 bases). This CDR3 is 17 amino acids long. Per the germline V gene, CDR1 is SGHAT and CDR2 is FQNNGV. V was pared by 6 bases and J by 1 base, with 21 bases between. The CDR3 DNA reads TGTGCCAGCAGACATAGCTTTTTGGACAGACTTAACTATGGCTACACCTTC. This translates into CASRHSFLDRLNYGYTF.

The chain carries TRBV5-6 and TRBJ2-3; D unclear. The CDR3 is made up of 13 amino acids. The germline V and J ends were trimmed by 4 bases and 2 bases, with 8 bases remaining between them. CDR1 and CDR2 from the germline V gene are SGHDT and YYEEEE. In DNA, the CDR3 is TGTGCCAGCAGCCGCGAGATCACAGATACGCAGTATTTT. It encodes CASSREITDTQYF.

CDR3 in amino acids: CASRAGRQSYGYTF. The CDR3 nucleotides are TGCGCCAGCAGAGCCGGGAGGCAGTCCTATGGCTACACCTTC. The chain couples TRBV10-2 to TRBJ1-2, with D unclear. V lost 6 bases and J 4 bases, leaving 15 bases between the germline ends. The CDR3 extends over 14 amino acids. Germline CDR1 WSHSY, CDR2 SAAADI.

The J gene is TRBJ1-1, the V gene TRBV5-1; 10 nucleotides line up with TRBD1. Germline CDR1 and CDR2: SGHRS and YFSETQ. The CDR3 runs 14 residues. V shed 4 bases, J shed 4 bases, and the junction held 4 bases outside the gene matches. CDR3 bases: TGCGCCAGCAGCGGACAGGGGGGCGTCACTGAAGCTTTCTTT. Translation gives CASSGQGGVTEAFF.

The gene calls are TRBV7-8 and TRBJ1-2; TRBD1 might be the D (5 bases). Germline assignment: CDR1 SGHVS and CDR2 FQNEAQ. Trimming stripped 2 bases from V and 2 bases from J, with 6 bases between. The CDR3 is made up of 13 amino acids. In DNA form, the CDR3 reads TGTGCCAGCAGCTTAAGGACAAACTATGGCTACACCTTC. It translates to CASSLRTNYGYTF.

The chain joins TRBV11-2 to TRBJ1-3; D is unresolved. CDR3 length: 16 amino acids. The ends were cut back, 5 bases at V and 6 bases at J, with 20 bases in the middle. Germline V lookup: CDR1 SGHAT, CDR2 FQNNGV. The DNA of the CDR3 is TGTGCCAGCAGCCAGCCGGGGAGACGAAGGCCAAACACCATATATTTT. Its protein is CASSQPGRRRPNTIYF.

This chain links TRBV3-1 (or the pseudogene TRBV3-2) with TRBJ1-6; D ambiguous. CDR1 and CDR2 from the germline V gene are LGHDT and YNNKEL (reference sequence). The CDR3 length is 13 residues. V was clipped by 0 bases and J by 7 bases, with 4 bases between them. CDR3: CASSQDRNSPLHF. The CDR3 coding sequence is TGTGCCAGCAGCCAAGATCGGAATTCACCCCTCCACTTT.

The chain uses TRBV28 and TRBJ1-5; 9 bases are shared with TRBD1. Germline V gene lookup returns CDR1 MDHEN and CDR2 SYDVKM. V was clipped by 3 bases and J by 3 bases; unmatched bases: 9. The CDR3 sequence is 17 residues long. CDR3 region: CASSFGLGQGYNQPQHF. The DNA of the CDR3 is TGTGCCAGCAGTTTTGGTCTAGGACAGGGGTACAATCAGCCCCAGCATTTT. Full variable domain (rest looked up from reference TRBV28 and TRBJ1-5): DVKVTQSSRYLVKRTGEKVFLECVQDMDHENMFWYRQDPGLGLRLIYFSYDVKMKEKGDIPEGYSVSREKKERFSLILESASTNQTSMYLCASSFGLGQGYNQPQHFGDGTRLSIL.

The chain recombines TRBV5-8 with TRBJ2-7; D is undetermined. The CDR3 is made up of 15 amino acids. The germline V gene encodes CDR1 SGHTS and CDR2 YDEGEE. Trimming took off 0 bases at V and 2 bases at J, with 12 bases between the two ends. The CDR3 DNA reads TGTGCCAGCAGCTTGGCTGGTCCAGGCGCCTACGAGCAGTACTTC. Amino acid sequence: CASSLAGPGAYEQYF.

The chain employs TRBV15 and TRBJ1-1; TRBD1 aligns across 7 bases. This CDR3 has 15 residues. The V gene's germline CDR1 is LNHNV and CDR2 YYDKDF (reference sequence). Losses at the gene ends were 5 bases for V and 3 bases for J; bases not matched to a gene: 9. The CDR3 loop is CATSGGTGADTEAFF. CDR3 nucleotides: TGTGCCACCAGCGGTGGAACAGGGGCTGACACTGAAGCTTTCTTT.

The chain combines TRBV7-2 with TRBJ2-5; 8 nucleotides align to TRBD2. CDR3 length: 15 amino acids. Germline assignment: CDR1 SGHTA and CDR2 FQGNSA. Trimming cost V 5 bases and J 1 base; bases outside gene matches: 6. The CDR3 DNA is TGTGCCAGCAGCCAACTAACTAGCGGCCAAGAGACCCAGTACTTC. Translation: CASSQLTSGQETQYF.

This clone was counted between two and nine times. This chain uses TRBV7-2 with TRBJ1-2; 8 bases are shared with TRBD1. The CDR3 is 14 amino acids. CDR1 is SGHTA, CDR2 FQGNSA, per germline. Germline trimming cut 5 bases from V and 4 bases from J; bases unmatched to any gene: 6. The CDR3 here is CASSPQGAGYGYTF. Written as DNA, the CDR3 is TGTGCCAGCAGCCCCCAGGGGGCGGGCTATGGCTACACCTTC.